A single sample gave rise to the 30 T cell receptor beta chains below, sequenced in a study of cytomegalovirus exposure and HLA in healthy donors. The PCR had 60 Vbeta and 13 Jbeta primers. Data came from immunoSEQ multiplex PCR; TCRdb stores just in-frame clones and leaves some out. This listing includes roughly 39,000 clones. Sample: PBMCs. Source of these receptors: a man younger than 40 in good health and CMV-seronegative.

CDR3 sequence reads: CASSQPRPGGDYGYTF. CDR3 in DNA: TGCGCCAGCAGCCAACCTCGTCCTGGGGGCGACTATGGCTACACCTTC. The chain employs TRBV4-1 and TRBJ1-2, with D tentatively TRBD1 (6 bases). Germline CDR1 is MGHRA and CDR2 is YSYEKL. The CDR3 has 16 amino acids. V lost 2 bases, J lost 3 bases, and 16 bases lay in between.

The chain has TRBV4-3 and TRBJ2-2; 8 positions match TRBD2. There are 16 residues in the CDR3. Losses at the gene ends were 0 bases for V and 2 bases for J; bases not matched to a gene: 2. Germline V CDR1 and CDR2: LGHNA, YSLEER. This chain's CDR3 is CASSQDSGDNTGELFF. The CDR3 DNA sequence: TGCGCCAGCAGCCAAGATAGCGGGGATAACACCGGGGAGCTGTTTTTT.

The chain has TRBV30 and TRBJ2-7; no reliable D call. Germline lookup yields CDR1 GTSNPN and CDR2 SVGIG (reference sequence). V was cut by 0 bases and J by 2 bases, with 5 bases left in between. CDR3 size: 12 residues. The CDR3: CAWSVGPYEQYF. The CDR3, as DNA: TGTGCCTGGAGTGTTGGGCCCTACGAGCAGTACTTC.

The chain recombines TRBV29-1 with TRBJ2-7, with 13 nucleotides matching TRBD2. The germline V gene encodes CDR1 SQVTM and CDR2 ANQGSEA. The CDR3 runs 14 residues. V shed 7 bases, J shed 6 bases, and the junction held 9 bases outside the gene matches. Here the CDR3 reads CSALLAGGPREQYF. The CDR3 nucleotides read TGCAGCGCCTTACTAGCGGGAGGGCCGCGCGAGCAGTACTTC.

This sequence joins TRBV18 and TRBJ2-7, with TRBD2 as a possible D gene (5 bases). Trimming shortened V by 0 bases and J by 5 bases, and 23 bases separated the two germline ends. The CDR3 sequence is 18 residues long. Germline V gene sequence: CDR1 KGHSH, CDR2 LQKENI. Written as DNA, the CDR3 is TGTGCCAGCTCACCACCCTGGGCAGTGTTAGCGAGATCCGACGAGCAGTACTTC. Amino acid sequence: CASSPPWAVLARSDEQYF.

The CDR3 sequence is CASSQGTHIAGTSTDTQYF. For the CDR3, the DNA is TGCGCCAGCAGCCAAGGAACCCATATAGCGGGAACTAGCACAGATACGCAGTATTTT. The gene calls are TRBV4-3 and TRBJ2-3, with TRBD2 matching over 8 bases. This CDR3 region has 19 residues. Trimming took 1 base from V and 0 from J; bases not matched to a gene: 12. Germline V CDR1 and CDR2: LGHNA, YSLEER.

V and J are TRBV4-1 and TRBJ1-6, with D hard to call. V was pared by 0 bases and J by 9 bases, with 12 bases between. This CDR3 region has 15 residues. Germline-derived CDR1 and CDR2 are MGHRA and YSYEKL. CDR3 bases: TGCGCCAGCAGCCAAGAAGAGATTTCGCTTTCACCCCTCCACTTT. It specifies CASSQEEISLSPLHF.

The V call is TRBV5-1, the J call TRBJ2-7, with a weak D call TRBD1 (6 bases). V shed 1 base and J shed 4 bases, with 18 bases lying between them. The CDR3 has 16 residues. The germline CDR1 and CDR2 sequences are SGHRS and YFSETQ. The CDR3 sequence is CASSLNPGGGYYEQYF. CDR3 nucleotide sequence: TGCGCCAGCAGCTTGAATCCCGGTGGGGGCTATTACGAGCAGTACTTC.

The CDR3 here is CASSQSHSYGYTF. DNA of the CDR3: TGCGCCAGCAGCCAAAGCCACAGCTATGGCTACACCTTC. This chain connects TRBV4-1 to TRBJ1-2; no firm D call. The CDR3 totals 13 residues. In germline, CDR1 is MGHRA, CDR2 YSYEKL. The germline V and J ends were trimmed by 2 bases and 4 bases, with 8 bases remaining between them.

The chain combines TRBV4-1 with TRBJ2-7, with 10 bases aligning to TRBD2. Germline V gives CDR1 MGHRA, CDR2 YSYEKL. The CDR3 loop spans 16 amino acids. Germline trimming cut 3 bases from V and 2 bases from J; bases unmatched to any gene: 7. The CDR3 DNA reads TGCGCCAGCAGCCAGGTACTAGCGGGGCCCGCCTACGAGCAGTACTTC. It yields the protein CASSQVLAGPAYEQYF.

The chain joins TRBV9 to TRBJ2-7, with 9 bases aligning to TRBD2. Germline values: CDR1 SGDLS, CDR2 YYNGEE. V trimming: 0 bases; J trimming: 4 bases; junction bases outside the gene matches: 5. CDR3 length: 15 amino acids. The CDR3 DNA is TGTGCCAGCAGCGTAGAGGCTAGCGGGACATACGAGCAGTACTTC. Amino acids: CASSVEASGTYEQYF.

This chain uses TRBV30 with TRBJ1-5; 9 bases fit TRBD1. Trimming removed 2 bases from V and 2 bases from J; junction bases left unmatched: 4. CDR3 length: 15 amino acids. Germline V gene sequence: CDR1 GTSNPN, CDR2 SVGIG (reference sequence). In nucleotides, the CDR3 is TGTGCCTGGAGTACAGGGGGCTTGGGCAATCAGCCCCAGCATTTT. It encodes CAWSTGGLGNQPQHF.

This chain connects TRBV30 to TRBJ2-3; D call uncertain. CDR1 and CDR2 from the germline V gene are GTSNPN and SVGIG (reference sequence). V gave up 2 bases and J gave up 2 bases, with 11 bases separating them. The CDR3 runs 14 residues. The CDR3 DNA is TGTGCCTGGAGTTTCGCAGTGAACACAGATACGCAGTATTTT. Encoded protein: CAWSFAVNTDTQYF.

This chain uses TRBV4-2 with TRBJ2-5, with D perhaps matching TRBD2 (5 bases). CDR1 and CDR2 (germline): LGHNA, YNFKEQ. V lost 1 base and J 2 bases, leaving 14 bases between the germline ends. This CDR3 has 16 residues. CDR3 DNA: TGTGCCAGCAGCCAAGGGCAGGCTAGCATACAAGAGACCCAGTACTTC. It translates to CASSQGQASIQETQYF.

The chain employs TRBV6-1 and TRBJ2-6; TRBD2 might be the D (6 bases). Trimming cost V 3 bases and J 7 bases, with 16 bases left between them. CDR1 and CDR2 (germline): MNHNS, SASEGT. CDR3 length equals 16 residues. CDR3 sequence: CASSDHRWGGANVLTF. CDR3 sequence (DNA): TGTGCCAGCAGTGATCACAGGTGGGGAGGCGCCAACGTCCTGACTTTC.

The gene calls are TRBV30 and TRBJ2-7; 7 nucleotides align to TRBD1. The junction had 6 bases not matched to a gene; V was cut back by 2 bases and J by 5 bases. The CDR3 totals 13 residues. CDR1 and CDR2 from the germline V gene are GTSNPN and SVGIG (reference sequence). CDR3 DNA: TGTGCCTGGAGTAACGTCAGGGGGAACGAGCAGTACTTC. Translating gives CAWSNVRGNEQYF.

V is TRBV5-1 and J is TRBJ2-2; 10 bases align to TRBD1. CDR3 length: 15 residues. The ends lost 4 bases at V and 7 bases at J; junction bases unmatched: 7. Germline CDR1 and CDR2: SGHRS and YFSETQ. The CDR3 nucleotides are TGCGCCAGCAGCCCCGGGACAGGGGTAATCGGGGAGCTGTTTTTT. Its protein is CASSPGTGVIGELFF.

Concerning this clone itself: One end of the junction fails to match germline, which may point to a read error. This chain uses TRBV29-1 with TRBJ2-1; 7 nucleotides agree with TRBD2. There are 13 residues in the CDR3. Germline loops: CDR1 SQVTM, CDR2 ANQGSEA. The CDR3 loop is CSVGGSSDNEQFF. The DNA of the CDR3 is TGCAGCGTTGGCGGGAGCTCCGACAATGAGCAGTTCTTC.

This chain connects TRBV25-1 to TRBJ2-7; D perhaps matches TRBD2 (5 bases). Per germline, CDR1 MGHDK and CDR2 SYGVNS. The CDR3 consists of 14 residues. V was pared by 2 bases and J by 6 bases, with 14 bases between. CDR3 region: CASSEPGRGPEQYF. CDR3 nucleotides: TGTGCCAGCAGTGAACCCGGTAGAGGGCCCGAGCAGTACTTC.

The chain recombines TRBV9 with TRBJ1-4; 12 bases fit TRBD1. J gave up 8 bases and V 2 bases, and 1 base lay outside the gene matches. This CDR3 spans 14 amino acids. CDR1 is SGDLS and CDR2 is YYNGEE in the germline V gene. The CDR3 nucleotides read TGTGCCAGCAGCGTCGGGACAGGGGGCGAAAAACTGTTTTTT. Protein product: CASSVGTGGEKLFF.

The chain links TRBV6-5 to TRBJ2-7, with D unresolved. This CDR3 spans 14 amino acids. The V gene lost 5 bases and the J gene lost 1 base, with 12 bases spanning the gap. Germline values: CDR1 MNHEY, CDR2 SVGAGI. This CDR3 reads CASSRYAQSYEQYF. CDR3 nucleotides: TGTGCCAGCAGTCGTTATGCGCAATCCTACGAGCAGTACTTC.

The chain has TRBV21-1 and TRBJ2-7; the tabulated D call, TRBD2, remains unverified against the DNA. TRBV21-1 is noted as a pseudogene. The CDR3 is made up of 13 amino acids. CDR3: CASSKARSEEQYF. Written as DNA, the CDR3 is TGTGCCAGCAGCAAAGCTCGGAGTGAGGAGCAGTACTTC.

The chain has TRBV9 and TRBJ1-1; maybe TRBD1 (5 bases). The germline V gene has CDR1 SGDLS and CDR2 YYNGEE. CDR3 length equals 15 residues. Trimming pared 0 bases from V and 1 base from J, leaving 10 bases between. The CDR3 reads CASSVVGRGNTEAFF. The DNA of the CDR3 is TGTGCCAGCAGCGTAGTGGGAAGGGGGAACACTGAAGCTTTCTTT. The full variable domain, rest sourced from reference TRBV9 and TRBJ1-1, is DSGVTQTPKHLITATGQRVTLRCSPRSGDLSVYWYQQSLDQGLQFLIQYYNGEERAKGNILERFSAQQFPDLHSELNLSSLELGDSALYFCASSVVGRGNTEAFFGQGTRLTVV.

J is TRBJ1-5 and V is TRBV6-6, with D uncertain. CDR1 and CDR2 (germline): MNHNY, SVGAGI (reference sequence). V lost 7 bases and J 4 bases, leaving 14 bases between the germline ends. The CDR3 length is 14 residues. The CDR3: CASNSGLGNQPQHF. The DNA of the CDR3 is TGTGCCAGCAATAGTGGACTGGGGAATCAGCCCCAGCATTTT.

The chain links TRBV6-5 to TRBJ1-6; 7 positions match TRBD1. The V and J ends lost 4 bases and 10 bases, in that order; junction bases with no gene match: 7. The CDR3 is 14 residues long. Germline V gene data show CDR1 as MNHEY and CDR2 as SVGAGI. The DNA of the CDR3 is TGTGCCAGCAGTTCGCCGGGACAGAACTCACCCCTCCACTTT. It encodes CASSSPGQNSPLHF.

The chain combines TRBV9 with TRBJ2-5; D is ambiguous. This CDR3 is 15 amino acids long. Trimming cost V 0 bases and J 5 bases, with 14 bases left between them. Looked up from germline, CDR1 is SGDLS and CDR2 is YYNGEE. CDR3 region: CASSVAGTIGETQYF. CDR3 coding DNA: TGTGCCAGCAGCGTAGCTGGAACTATCGGGGAGACCCAGTACTTC.

V and J are TRBV6-4 and TRBJ2-2, with a tentative D call TRBD2 (6 bases). This CDR3 has 16 residues. From germline, CDR1 is MRHNA and CDR2 SNTAGT. Trimming pared 0 bases from V and 3 bases from J, leaving 11 bases between. The CDR3 DNA follows: TGTGCCAGCAGTGACTCAGGCGGAGGGGACACCGGGGAGCTGTTTTTT. This translates into CASSDSGGGDTGELFF.

The V call is TRBV15, the J call TRBJ2-7, with a tentative D call TRBD1 (5 bases). CDR3 length: 12 amino acids. The V end lost 6 bases, the J end lost 3 bases, and 9 bases lay between the germline ends. From germline, CDR1 is LNHNV and CDR2 YYDKDF (reference sequence). The CDR3 DNA follows: TGTGCCACCAGAAGGGGTATCTACGAGCAGTACTTC. It translates to CATRRGIYEQYF.

The V and J genes are TRBV30 and TRBJ2-3, with unresolved D. The CDR3 sequence is 13 residues long. The V gene lost 2 bases and the J gene lost 3 bases, with 9 bases spanning the gap. Germline V gene data show CDR1 as GTSNPN and CDR2 as SVGIG (reference sequence). The CDR3 loop reads CAWSIVETDTQYF. CDR3 in DNA: TGTGCCTGGAGTATAGTAGAAACAGATACGCAGTATTTT.

The CDR3 spells CASSLGGQSSYNSPLHF. CDR3 coding DNA: TGTGCCAGCAGCTTAGGGGGACAAAGCTCCTATAATTCACCCCTCCACTTT. J is TRBJ1-6 and V is TRBV7-9; D is perhaps TRBD1 (6 bases). This CDR3 spans 17 amino acids. V lost 1 base and J lost 0, with 10 bases in between. Germline loops: CDR1 SEHNR, CDR2 FQNEAQ (reference sequence).